Presented here are 21 T cell receptor beta chains from one specimen sequenced in a study of T cells after posttransplantation cyclophosphamide. Measured with immunoSEQ multiplex PCR; TCRdb has only the in-frame clones, and not every one. The data contain under 20,000 clones, 94% of them singletons. Cells defined as naive were viable CD3+CD4+ or CD3+CD8+ and CCR7+CD45RA+CD45RO-CD95-CD27+CD28+. The sequenced sample consisted of naive CD4+ T cells sorted from blood. These TCRs come from a woman aged 45 to 65 in good health and a related stem cell transplant donor.

The chain recombines TRBV19 with TRBJ2-2, with a weak D call TRBD2 (6 bases). This CDR3 contains 14 residues. CDR1 and CDR2 from the germline V gene are LNHDA and SQIVND (reference sequence). Trimming stripped 7 bases from V and 4 bases from J, with 13 bases between. DNA of the CDR3: TGTGCCAGTACGACTAGTGCCGGCACCGGGGAGCTGTTTTTT. Translating gives CASTTSAGTGELFF.

This sequence joins TRBV7-9 and TRBJ1-5, with TRBD1 identical over 8 bases. V lost 4 bases and J lost 2; bases outside the gene matches: 7. The CDR3 spans 16 residues. Germline V gene sequence: CDR1 SEHNR, CDR2 FQNEAQ (reference sequence). CDR3 in amino acids: CASSSWTGRGNQPQHF. In DNA, the CDR3 is TGTGCCAGCAGCTCCTGGACAGGGAGAGGCAATCAGCCCCAGCATTTT.

The V and J genes are TRBV4-1 and TRBJ2-1; tentatively, D is TRBD1 (6 bases). The CDR3 length is 15 residues. The V gene's germline CDR1 is MGHRA and CDR2 YSYEKL. V was clipped by 0 bases and J by 10 bases, with 16 bases between them. This chain's CDR3 is CASSQDRGYRNEQFF. CDR3 nucleotide sequence: TGCGCCAGCAGCCAAGACAGGGGATATCGGAACGAGCAGTTCTTC.

V and J are TRBV28 and TRBJ2-5; TRBD1 agrees at 9 bases. The CDR3 covers 15 residues. Germline V gene data show CDR1 as MDHEN and CDR2 as SYDVKM. Unmatched junction bases numbered 3, after V lost 0 bases and J lost 4 bases. For the CDR3, the DNA is TGTGCCAGCAGTTTATGGGGACAGGGCGGAGAGACCCAGTACTTC. This codes for CASSLWGQGGETQYF.

V gene TRBV7-6 combines with J gene TRBJ2-7, with TRBD1 identical over 12 bases. The V gene end was trimmed by 4 bases and the J gene end by 6 bases; junction bases not matched to a gene: 7. CDR1 is SGHVS, CDR2 FNYEAQ, per germline. The CDR3 covers 15 residues. This CDR3 is CASSSLWDRGREQYF. The CDR3 DNA follows: TGTGCCAGCAGCTCTTTGTGGGACAGGGGGCGCGAGCAGTACTTC.

CDR3 nucleotide sequence: TGCGCCAGCAGCTTGGTACAGTCCAGCACAGATACGCAGTATTTT. Protein: CASSLVQSSTDTQYF. The chain uses TRBV5-1 and TRBJ2-3; D not resolved. This CDR3 contains 15 residues. Germline values: CDR1 SGHRS, CDR2 YFSETQ. V was cut by 0 bases and J by 0 bases, with 8 bases left in between.

The chain uses TRBV7-8 and TRBJ2-1; TRBD2 agrees at 9 bases. The CDR3 sequence is 16 residues long. CDR1 is SGHVS, CDR2 FQNEAQ, per germline. After removal of 1 base from V and 4 bases from J, the junction contained 5 bases not matched to a gene. CDR3 nucleotides: TGTGCCAGCAGCTTAGGACTAGCGGTAATATACAATGAGCAGTTCTTC. This encodes CASSLGLAVIYNEQFF.

The genes are TRBV7-6 and TRBJ2-5; TRBD2 might be the D (6 bases). Near its end, the DNA agrees better with TRBJ2-7, so the J call may be wrong. CDR3 size: 14 residues. CDR1 is SGHVS and CDR2 is FNYEAQ in the germline V gene. The CDR3 region has the DNA TGTGCCAGCAGCTTAGGCGGGAATTTCTACGAGCAGTACTTC. Its protein is CASSLGGNFYEQYF.

This chain joins TRBV5-1 and TRBJ2-5, with D possibly TRBD2 on 5 matching bases. The CDR3 length is 15 residues. Trimming removed 3 bases at V and 7 bases at J, with 19 bases between. Germline V gene lookup returns CDR1 SGHRS and CDR2 YFSETQ. CDR3 protein: CASSSNVAGEGTQYF. The CDR3 DNA reads TGCGCCAGCAGCTCGAATGTAGCCGGGGAAGGGACCCAGTACTTC.

The rearrangement links TRBV7-8 to TRBJ1-3; no definite D call. Germline V gives CDR1 SGHVS, CDR2 FQNEAQ. Trimming cost V 5 bases and J 5 bases, with 7 bases left between them. The CDR3 spans 12 residues. The CDR3 sequence is CASSPVRNTIYF. The CDR3 DNA reads as TGTGCCAGCAGCCCGGTTCGAAACACCATATATTTT.

J is TRBJ2-4 and V is TRBV28; the match to TRBD2 covers 9 bases. The junction had 3 bases not matched to a gene; V was cut back by 5 bases and J by 7 bases. The CDR3 consists of 13 residues. In germline, CDR1 is MDHEN, CDR2 SYDVKM. The CDR3 sequence: CASSAGGANIQYF. In nucleotides, the CDR3 is TGTGCCAGCAGTGCGGGGGGGGCCAACATTCAGTACTTC.

The rearrangement joins TRBV28 to TRBJ2-5, with 7 bases fitting TRBD2. The length of the CDR3 is 13 residues. Germline values: CDR1 MDHEN, CDR2 SYDVKM. After removal of 3 bases from V and 3 bases from J, the junction contained 1 base not matched to a gene. The CDR3, as DNA: TGTGCCAGCAGTTTGGGAGGGGAAGAGACCCAGTACTTC. Its protein is CASSLGGEETQYF.

The rearrangement joins TRBV7-3 to TRBJ1-1; the D is unclear. Germline V lookup: CDR1 SGHTA, CDR2 FQGTGA. The CDR3 spans 15 residues. V lost 6 bases, J lost 0 bases, and 14 bases lay in between. DNA for the CDR3: TGTGCCAGCAGTCCGACAAACCTTGTGAACACTGAAGCTTTCTTT. Translation: CASSPTNLVNTEAFF.

The gene calls are TRBV6-6 and TRBJ1-5, with 9 bases identical to TRBD1. With 2 bases clipped from V and 7 bases from J, the junction kept 3 bases outside the gene matches. Germline V lookup: CDR1 MNHNY, CDR2 SVGAGI (reference sequence). This CDR3 has 14 residues. This CDR3 is CASSYRQGGQPQHF. As DNA, the CDR3 is TGTGCCAGCAGTTACCGACAGGGGGGACAGCCCCAGCATTTT.

The chain has TRBV5-1 and TRBJ2-7; tentatively, D is TRBD1 (6 bases). This CDR3 region has 17 residues. V lost 3 bases and J 1 base, leaving 20 bases between the germline ends. CDR1 is SGHRS and CDR2 is YFSETQ in the germline V gene. The chain's CDR3 is CASSSQTAGTLSYEQYF. The CDR3 DNA is TGCGCCAGCAGCTCTCAGACGGCCGGGACACTTTCCTACGAGCAGTACTTC.

The genes are TRBV5-1 and TRBJ2-3; TRBD2 matches 14 bases. Per germline, CDR1 SGHRS and CDR2 YFSETQ. Trimming cost V 4 bases and J 5 bases; bases outside gene matches: 9. This CDR3 contains 17 residues. Here the CDR3 reads CASSTLGLAGAGDTQYF. The CDR3 DNA is TGCGCCAGCAGCACCCTGGGACTAGCGGGAGCTGGAGATACGCAGTATTTT.

The chain recombines TRBV28 with TRBJ2-7; 7 bases align to TRBD2. The V segment lost 2 bases and the J segment 4 bases; nucleotides outside the gene matches: 8. The CDR3 spans 15 residues. Per germline, CDR1 MDHEN and CDR2 SYDVKM. CDR3 amino acids: CASSLPAGEAYEQYF. As DNA, the CDR3 is TGTGCCAGCAGTTTACCGGCGGGAGAGGCTTACGAGCAGTACTTC.

This chain uses TRBV21-1 with TRBJ1-5; TRBD1, the D gene given by the table, was not confirmed from the DNA. TRBV21-1 is given as a pseudogene. This CDR3 has 15 amino acids. CDR3 sequence reads: CASSKGQDVNQPQHF. The DNA of the CDR3 is TGTGCCAGCAGCAAAGGACAGGACGTCAATCAGCCCCAGCATTTT.

This clone was recorded a few times. This chain connects TRBV7-2 to TRBJ1-2; D may be TRBD1 (6 bases). The CDR3 covers 15 residues. V gave up 5 bases and J gave up 2 bases, with 15 bases separating them. In germline, CDR1 is SGHTA, CDR2 FQGNSA. The CDR3, as DNA: TGTGCCAGCAGCCCCCGCGCAGGGGAAAACTATGGCTACACCTTC. This gives the protein CASSPRAGENYGYTF.

This chain connects TRBV19 to TRBJ1-5; 7 bases fit TRBD1. The CDR3 has 16 amino acids. Germline CDR1 reads LNHDA; CDR2 reads SQIVND (reference sequence). Germline trimming cut 4 bases from V and 3 bases from J; bases unmatched to any gene: 9. The CDR3 loop reads CASSTLGTVINQPQHF. CDR3 nucleotides: TGTGCCAGTAGTACTCTCGGGACAGTTATCAATCAGCCCCAGCATTTT. The full variable domain, its missing parts supplied by reference TRBV19 and TRBJ1-5, is DGGITQSPKYLFRKEGQNVTLSCEQNLNHDAMYWYRQDPGQGLRLIYYSQIVNDFQKGDIAEGYSVSREKKESFPLTVTSAQKNPTAFYLCASSTLGTVINQPQHFGDGTRLSIL.

This chain links TRBV28 with TRBJ1-1; 8 bases fit TRBD1. This CDR3 has 17 amino acids. V was clipped by 4 bases and J by 1 base; unmatched bases: 11. Germline V gives CDR1 MDHEN, CDR2 SYDVKM. The CDR3 sequence is CASSSLDRGAENTEAFF. The CDR3 DNA reads as TGTGCCAGCAGTTCCCTCGACAGGGGTGCAGAGAACACTGAAGCTTTCTTT.